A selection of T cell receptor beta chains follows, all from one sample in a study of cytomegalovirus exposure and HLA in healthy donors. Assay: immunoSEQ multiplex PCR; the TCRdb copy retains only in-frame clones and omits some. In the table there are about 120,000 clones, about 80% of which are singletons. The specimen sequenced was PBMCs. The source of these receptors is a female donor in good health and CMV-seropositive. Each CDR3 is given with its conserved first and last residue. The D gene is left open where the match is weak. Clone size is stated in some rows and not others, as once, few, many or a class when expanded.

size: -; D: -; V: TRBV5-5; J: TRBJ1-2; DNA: TGTGCCAGCAGCTTCCCGGAGGGCTATGGCTACACCTTC; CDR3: CASSFPEGYGYTF
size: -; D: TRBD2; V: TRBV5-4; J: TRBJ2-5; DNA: TGTGCCAGCAGCCTCCGACTAGCGGGGGGACAAGAGACCCAGTACTTC; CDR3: CASSLRLAGGQETQYF
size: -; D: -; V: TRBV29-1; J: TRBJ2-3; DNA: TGCAGCGTTGAAGGCGGCACAGATACGCAGTATTTT; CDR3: CSVEGGTDTQYF
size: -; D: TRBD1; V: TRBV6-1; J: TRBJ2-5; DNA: TGTGCCAGCAGCCGGACAGGGGAAGAGACCCAGTACTTC; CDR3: CASSRTGEETQYF
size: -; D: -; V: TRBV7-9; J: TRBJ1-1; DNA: TGTGCCAGCAGCTTAGTTAAAGGGGAATCTGAAGCTTTCTTT; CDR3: CASSLVKGESEAFF
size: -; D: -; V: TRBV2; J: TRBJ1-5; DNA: TGTGCCAGCAGTGGTACAGGGTCGCAGCCCCAGCATTTT; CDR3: CASSGTGSQPQHF
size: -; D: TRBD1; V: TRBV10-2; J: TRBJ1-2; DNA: TGCGCCAGCAGGCAGACAGGGGAGGGCTACACCTTC; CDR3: CASRQTGEGYTF
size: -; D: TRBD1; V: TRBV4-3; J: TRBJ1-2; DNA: TGCGCCAGCAGCCAAGAGGACAGGGGACATGGCTACACCTTC; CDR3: CASSQEDRGHGYTF
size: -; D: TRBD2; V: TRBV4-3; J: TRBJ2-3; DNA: TGCGCCAGCAGCCAAGAGAGGTTAGGGCTAGCGGGTACGGATACGCAGTATTTT; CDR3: CASSQERLGLAGTDTQYF
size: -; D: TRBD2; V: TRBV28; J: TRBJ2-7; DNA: TGTGCCAGCAGGGGCGGGGGAAGATACGAGCAGTACTTC; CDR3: CASRGGGRYEQYF
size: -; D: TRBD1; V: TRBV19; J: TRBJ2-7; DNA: TGTGCCAGTAGTATAGCCGGGACAGGAATACCTCAGGAGCAGTACTTC; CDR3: CASSIAGTGIPQEQYF
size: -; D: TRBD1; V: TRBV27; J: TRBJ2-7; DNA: TGTGCCAGCACCAACCCCCCAGGGACAGGGGTTTACGAGCAGTACTTC; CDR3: CASTNPPGTGVYEQYF
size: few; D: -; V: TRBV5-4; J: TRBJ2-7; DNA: TGTGCCAGCAGCTCCTACTACGAGCAGTACTTC; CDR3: CASSSYYEQYF
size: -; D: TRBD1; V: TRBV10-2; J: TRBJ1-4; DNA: TGCGCCAGCAGTGAAGTCCCGACAGGGCGGGGGGATGAAAAACTGTTTTTT; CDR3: CASSEVPTGRGDEKLFF
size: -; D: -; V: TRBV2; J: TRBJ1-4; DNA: TGTGCCAGCAGTGGCCAGGGGCGTGAAAAACTGTTTTTT; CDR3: CASSGQGREKLFF
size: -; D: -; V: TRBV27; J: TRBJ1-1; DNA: TGTGCCAGCAGTGGTAGGAACACTGAAGCTTTCTTT; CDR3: CASSGRNTEAFF
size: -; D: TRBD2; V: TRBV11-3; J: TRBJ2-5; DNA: TGTGCCAGCAGCTTGGGACTATCATCTGAGACCCAGTACTTC; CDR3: CASSLGLSSETQYF
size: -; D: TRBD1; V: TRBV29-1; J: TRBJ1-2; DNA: TGCAGCGTTGTCTCGGGACAGGGTCACTATGGCTACACCTTC; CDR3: CSVVSGQGHYGYTF
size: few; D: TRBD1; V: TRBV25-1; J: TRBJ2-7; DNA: TGTGCCAGCAGCCCGACAGGGGTCTACGAGCAGTACTTC; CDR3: CASSPTGVYEQYF
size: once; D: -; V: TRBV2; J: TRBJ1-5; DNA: TGTGCCAGCAGTGGTAGCCTACCAGGAGGACAGCCCCAGCATTTT; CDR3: CASSGSLPGGQPQHF